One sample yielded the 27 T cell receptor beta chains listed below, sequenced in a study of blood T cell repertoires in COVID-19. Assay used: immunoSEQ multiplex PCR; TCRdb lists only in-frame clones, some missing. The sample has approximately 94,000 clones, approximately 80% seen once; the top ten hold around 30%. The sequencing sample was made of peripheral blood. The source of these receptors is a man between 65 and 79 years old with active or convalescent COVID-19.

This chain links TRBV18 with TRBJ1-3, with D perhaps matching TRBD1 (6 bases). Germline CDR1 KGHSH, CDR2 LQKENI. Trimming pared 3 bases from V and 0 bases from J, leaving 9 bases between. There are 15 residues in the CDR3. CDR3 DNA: TGTGCCAGCTCACCGGGACACAGCTCTGGAAACACCATATATTTT. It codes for CASSPGHSSGNTIYF.

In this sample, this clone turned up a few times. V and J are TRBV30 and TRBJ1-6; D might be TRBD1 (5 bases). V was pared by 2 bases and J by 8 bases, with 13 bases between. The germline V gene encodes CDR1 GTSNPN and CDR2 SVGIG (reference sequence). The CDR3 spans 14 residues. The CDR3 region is CAWSSRDGYSPLHF. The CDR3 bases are TGTGCCTGGAGTTCGCGGGACGGCTATTCACCCCTCCACTTT. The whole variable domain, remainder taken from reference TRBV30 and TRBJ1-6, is SQTIHQWPATLVQPVGSPLSLECTVEGTSNPNLYWYRQAAGRGLQLLFYSVGIGQISSEVPQNLSASRPQDRQFILSSKKLLLSDSGFYLCAWSSRDGYSPLHFGNGTRLTVT.

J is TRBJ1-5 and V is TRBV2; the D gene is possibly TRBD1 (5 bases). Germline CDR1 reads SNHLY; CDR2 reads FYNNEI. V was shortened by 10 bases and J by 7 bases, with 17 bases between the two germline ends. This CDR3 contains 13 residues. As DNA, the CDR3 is TGTGCCACCGTGGGGGGTGAAGGCCAGCCCCAGCATTTT. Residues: CATVGGEGQPQHF. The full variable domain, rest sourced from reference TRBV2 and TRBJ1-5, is EPEVTQTPSHQVTQMGQEVILRCVPISNHLYFYWYRQILGQKVEFLVSFYNNEISEKSEIFDDQFSVERPDGSNFTLKIRSTKLEDSAMYFCATVGGEGQPQHFGDGTRLSIL.

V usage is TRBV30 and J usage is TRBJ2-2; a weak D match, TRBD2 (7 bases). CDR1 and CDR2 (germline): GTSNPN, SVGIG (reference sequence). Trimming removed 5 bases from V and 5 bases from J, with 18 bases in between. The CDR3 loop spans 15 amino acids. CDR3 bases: TGTGCCTGGGACGGAGGGGGGGCCAGAACCGGGGAGCTGTTTTTT. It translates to CAWDGGGARTGELFF.

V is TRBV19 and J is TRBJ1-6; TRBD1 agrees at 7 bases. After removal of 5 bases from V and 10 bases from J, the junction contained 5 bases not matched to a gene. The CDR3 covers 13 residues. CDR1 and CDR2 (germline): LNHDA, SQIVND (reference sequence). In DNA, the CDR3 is TGTGCCAGTAGTTTTACAGGGGTATCACCCCTCCACTTT. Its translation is CASSFTGVSPLHF. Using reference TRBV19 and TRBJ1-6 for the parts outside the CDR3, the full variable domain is DGGITQSPKYLFRKEGQNVTLSCEQNLNHDAMYWYRQDPGQGLRLIYYSQIVNDFQKGDIAEGYSVSREKKESFPLTVTSAQKNPTAFYLCASSFTGVSPLHFGNGTRLTVT.

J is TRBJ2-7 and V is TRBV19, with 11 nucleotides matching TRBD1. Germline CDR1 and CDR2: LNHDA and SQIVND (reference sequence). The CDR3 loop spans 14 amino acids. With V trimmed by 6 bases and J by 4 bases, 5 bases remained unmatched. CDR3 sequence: CASSAGTGGYEQYF. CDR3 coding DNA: TGTGCCAGTAGCGCCGGGACAGGGGGGTACGAGCAGTACTTC.

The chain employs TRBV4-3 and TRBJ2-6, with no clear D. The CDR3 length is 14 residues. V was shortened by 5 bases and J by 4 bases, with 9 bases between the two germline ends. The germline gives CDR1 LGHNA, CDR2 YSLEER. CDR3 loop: CASSSTPGANVLTF. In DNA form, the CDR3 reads TGCGCCAGCAGCTCTACCCCCGGGGCCAACGTCCTGACTTTC.

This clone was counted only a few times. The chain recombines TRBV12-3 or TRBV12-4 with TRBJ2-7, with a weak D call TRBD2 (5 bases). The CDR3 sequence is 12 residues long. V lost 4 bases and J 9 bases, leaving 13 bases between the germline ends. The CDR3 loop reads CASSSPGERQYF. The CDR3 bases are TGTGCCAGCAGTTCGCCCGGGGAGCGGCAGTACTTC.

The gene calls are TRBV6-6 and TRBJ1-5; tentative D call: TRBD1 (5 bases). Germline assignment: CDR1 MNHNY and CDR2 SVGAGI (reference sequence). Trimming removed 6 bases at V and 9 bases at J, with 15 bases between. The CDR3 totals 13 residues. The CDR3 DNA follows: TGTGCCAGCAGGGGGGGTGGGGGTTCGCCCCAGCATTTT. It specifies CASRGGGGSPQHF.

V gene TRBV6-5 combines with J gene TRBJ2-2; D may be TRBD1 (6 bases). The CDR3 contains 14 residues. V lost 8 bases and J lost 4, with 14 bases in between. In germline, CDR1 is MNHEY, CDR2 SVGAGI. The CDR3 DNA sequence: TGTGCCAGCTCTCAGGGGCCCTTCACCGGGGAGCTGTTTTTT. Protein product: CASSQGPFTGELFF.

The CDR3 here is CASGTGANYGYTF. CDR3 nucleotide sequence: TGTGCCAGTGGGACAGGGGCCAACTATGGCTACACCTTC. V usage is TRBV27 and J usage is TRBJ1-2; 10 bases match TRBD1. Trimming took 9 bases from V and 2 from J; bases not matched to a gene: 3. The germline CDR1 and CDR2 sequences are MNHEY and SMNVEV (reference sequence). The CDR3 contains 13 residues.

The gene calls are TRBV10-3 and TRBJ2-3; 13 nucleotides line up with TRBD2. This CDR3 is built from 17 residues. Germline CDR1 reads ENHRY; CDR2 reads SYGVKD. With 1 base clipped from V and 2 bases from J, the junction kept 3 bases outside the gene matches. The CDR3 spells CAISELGTSGVTDTQYF. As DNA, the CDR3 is TGTGCCATCAGTGAGTTGGGGACTAGCGGGGTCACAGATACGCAGTATTTT.

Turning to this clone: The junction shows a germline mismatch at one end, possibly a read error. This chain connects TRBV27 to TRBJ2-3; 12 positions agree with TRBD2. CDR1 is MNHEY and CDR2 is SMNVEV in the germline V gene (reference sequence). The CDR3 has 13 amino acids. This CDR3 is CASSPGLAGPVGF. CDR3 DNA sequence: TGTGCCAGCAGCCCTGGACTAGCGGGGCCTGTGGGTTTT.

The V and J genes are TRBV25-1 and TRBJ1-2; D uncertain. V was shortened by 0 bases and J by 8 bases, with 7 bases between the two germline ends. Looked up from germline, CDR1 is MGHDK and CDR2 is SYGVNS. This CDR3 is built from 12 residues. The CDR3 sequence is CASSEYEQGYTF. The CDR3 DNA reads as TGTGCCAGCAGTGAATATGAACAGGGCTACACCTTC.

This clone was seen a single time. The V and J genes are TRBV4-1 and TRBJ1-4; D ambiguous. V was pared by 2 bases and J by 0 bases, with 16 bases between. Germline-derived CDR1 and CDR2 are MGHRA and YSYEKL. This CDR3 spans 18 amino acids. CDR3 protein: CASSQRVLQRATNEKLFF. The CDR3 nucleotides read TGCGCCAGCAGCCAACGGGTCCTCCAACGGGCAACTAATGAAAAACTGTTTTTT.

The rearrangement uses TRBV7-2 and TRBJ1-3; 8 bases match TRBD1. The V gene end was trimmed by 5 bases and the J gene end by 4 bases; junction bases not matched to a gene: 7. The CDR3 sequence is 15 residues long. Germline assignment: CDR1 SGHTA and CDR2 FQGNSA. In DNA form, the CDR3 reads TGTGCCAGCAGCCCGGACAGGGCTGCGGGAAACACCATATATTTT. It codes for CASSPDRAAGNTIYF. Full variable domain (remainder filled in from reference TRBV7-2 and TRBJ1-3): GAGVSQSPSNKVTEKGKDVELRCDPISGHTALYWYRQSLGQGLEFLIYFQGNSAPDKSGLPSDRFSAERTGGSVSTLTIQRTQQEDSAVYLCASSPDRAAGNTIYFGEGSWLTVV.

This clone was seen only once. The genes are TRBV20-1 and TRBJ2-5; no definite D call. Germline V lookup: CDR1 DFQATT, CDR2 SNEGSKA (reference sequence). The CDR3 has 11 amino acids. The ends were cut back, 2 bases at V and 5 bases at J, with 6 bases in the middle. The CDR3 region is CSARSYETQYF. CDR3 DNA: TGCAGTGCTAGATCTTATGAGACCCAGTACTTC.

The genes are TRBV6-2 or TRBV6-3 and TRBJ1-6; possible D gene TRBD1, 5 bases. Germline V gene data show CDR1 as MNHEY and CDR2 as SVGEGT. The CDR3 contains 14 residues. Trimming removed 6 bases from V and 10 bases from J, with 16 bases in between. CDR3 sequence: CASSGAGEGSPLHF. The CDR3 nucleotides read TGTGCCAGCAGCGGGGCAGGCGAAGGGTCACCCCTCCACTTT.

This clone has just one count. CDR3 nucleotide sequence: TGTGCCAGCAGCCGAGGACGGGGAACCTACGAGCAGTACTTC. Its protein is CASSRGRGTYEQYF. The rearrangement joins TRBV5-8 to TRBJ2-7; a possible D gene is TRBD2 (5 bases). Germline V CDR1 and CDR2: SGHTS, YDEGEE. CDR3 length: 14 amino acids. Trimming took off 4 bases at V and 2 bases at J, with 13 bases between the two ends.

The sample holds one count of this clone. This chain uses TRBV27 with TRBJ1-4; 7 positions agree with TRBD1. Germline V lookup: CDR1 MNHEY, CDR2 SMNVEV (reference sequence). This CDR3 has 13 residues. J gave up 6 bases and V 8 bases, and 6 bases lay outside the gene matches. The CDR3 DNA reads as TGTGCCAGCCCGACAGGGAGAGATGAAAAACTGTTTTTT. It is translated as CASPTGRDEKLFF. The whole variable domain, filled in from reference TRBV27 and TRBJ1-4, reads EAQVTQNPRYLITVTGKKLTVTCSQNMNHEYMSWYRQDPGLGLRQIYYSMNVEVTDKGDVPEGYKVSRKEKRNFPLILESPSPNQTSLYFCASPTGRDEKLFFGSGTQLSVL.

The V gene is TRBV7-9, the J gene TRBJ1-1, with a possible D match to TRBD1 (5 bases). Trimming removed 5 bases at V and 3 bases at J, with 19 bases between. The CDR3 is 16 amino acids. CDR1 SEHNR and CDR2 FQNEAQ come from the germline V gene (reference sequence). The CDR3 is CASSRSTGLRYTEAFF. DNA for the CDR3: TGTGCCAGCAGCCGGTCTACAGGTCTCCGTTACACTGAAGCTTTCTTT.

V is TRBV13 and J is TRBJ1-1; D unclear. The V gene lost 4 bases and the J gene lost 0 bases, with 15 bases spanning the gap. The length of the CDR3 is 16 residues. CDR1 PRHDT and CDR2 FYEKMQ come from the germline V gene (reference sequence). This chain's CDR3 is CASSSKEGGLNTEAFF. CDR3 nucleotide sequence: TGTGCCAGCAGCTCAAAAGAGGGCGGATTGAACACTGAAGCTTTCTTT.

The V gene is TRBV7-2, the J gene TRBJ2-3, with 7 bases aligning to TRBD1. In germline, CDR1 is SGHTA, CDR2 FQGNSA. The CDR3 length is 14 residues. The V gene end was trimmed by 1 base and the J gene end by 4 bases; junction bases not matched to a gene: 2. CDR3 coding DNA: TGTGCCAGCAGCTTAGACAGGGGTTCAGATACGCAGTATTTT. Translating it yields CASSLDRGSDTQYF.

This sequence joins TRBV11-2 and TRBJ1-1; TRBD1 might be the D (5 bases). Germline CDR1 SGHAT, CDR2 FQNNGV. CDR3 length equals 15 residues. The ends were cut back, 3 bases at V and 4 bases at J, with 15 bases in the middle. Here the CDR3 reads CASSLGGGVVTEAFF. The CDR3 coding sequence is TGTGCCAGCAGCTTGGGGGGAGGGGTTGTCACTGAAGCTTTCTTT. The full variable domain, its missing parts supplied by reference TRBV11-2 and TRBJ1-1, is EAGVAQSPRYKIIEKRQSVAFWCNPISGHATLYWYQQILGQGPKLLIQFQNNGVVDDSQLPKDRFSAERLKGVDSTLKIQPAKLEDSAVYLCASSLGGGVVTEAFFGQGTRLTVV.

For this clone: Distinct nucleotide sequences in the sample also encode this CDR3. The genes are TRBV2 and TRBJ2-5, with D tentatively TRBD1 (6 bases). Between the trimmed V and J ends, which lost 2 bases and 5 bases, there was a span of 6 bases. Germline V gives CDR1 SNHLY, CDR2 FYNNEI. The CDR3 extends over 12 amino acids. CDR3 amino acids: CASSEQGETQYF. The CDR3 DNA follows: TGTGCCAGCAGTGAACAGGGGGAGACCCAGTACTTC.

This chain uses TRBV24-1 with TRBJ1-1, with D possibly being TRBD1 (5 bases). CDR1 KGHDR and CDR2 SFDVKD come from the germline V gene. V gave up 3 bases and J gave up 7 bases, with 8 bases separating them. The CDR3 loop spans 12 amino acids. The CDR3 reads CATSDVDSEAFF. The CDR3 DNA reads TGTGCCACCAGTGATGTTGACAGTGAAGCTTTCTTT.

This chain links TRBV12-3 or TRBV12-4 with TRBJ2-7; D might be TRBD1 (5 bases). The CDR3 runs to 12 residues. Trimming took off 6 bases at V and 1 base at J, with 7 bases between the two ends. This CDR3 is CASRYRSYEQYF. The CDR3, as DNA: TGTGCCAGCAGATACAGGTCCTACGAGCAGTACTTC.